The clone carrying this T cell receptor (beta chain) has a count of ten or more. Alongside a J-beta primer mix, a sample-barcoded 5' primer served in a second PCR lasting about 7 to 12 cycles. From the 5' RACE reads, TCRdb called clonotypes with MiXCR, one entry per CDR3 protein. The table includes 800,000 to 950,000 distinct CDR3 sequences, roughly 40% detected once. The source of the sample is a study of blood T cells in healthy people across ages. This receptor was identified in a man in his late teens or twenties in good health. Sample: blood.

The DNA for the CDR3 is TGTGCCAGCAGCGTAGGGGACCTGGAGGGCTACACCTTC. Translation gives CASSVGDLEGYTF. The chain has TRBV9 and TRBJ1-2; perhaps TRBD1 as D (5 bases). There are 13 residues in the CDR3. Germline CDR1 and CDR2: SGDLS and YYNGEE. V dropped 0 bases and J dropped 8 bases, with 11 bases sitting between them. The whole variable domain, filled in from reference TRBV9 and TRBJ1-2, reads DSGVTQTPKHLITATGQRVTLRCSPRSGDLSVYWYQQSLDQGLQFLIQYYNGEERAKGNILERFSAQQFPDLHSELNLSSLELGDSALYFCASSVGDLEGYTFGSGTRLTVV.